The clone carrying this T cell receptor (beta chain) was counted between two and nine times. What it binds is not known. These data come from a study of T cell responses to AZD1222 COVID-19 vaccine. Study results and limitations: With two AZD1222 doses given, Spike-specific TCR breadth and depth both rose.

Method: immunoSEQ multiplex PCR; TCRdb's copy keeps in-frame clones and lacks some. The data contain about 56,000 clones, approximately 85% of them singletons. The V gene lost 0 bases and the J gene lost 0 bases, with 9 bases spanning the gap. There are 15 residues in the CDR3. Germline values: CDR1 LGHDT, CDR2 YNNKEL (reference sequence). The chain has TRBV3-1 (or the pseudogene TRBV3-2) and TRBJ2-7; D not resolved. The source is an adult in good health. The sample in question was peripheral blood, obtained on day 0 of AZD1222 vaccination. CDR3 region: CASSQEGLSSYEQYF. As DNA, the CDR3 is TGTGCCAGCAGCCAAGAGGGATTGAGCTCCTACGAGCAGTACTTC.